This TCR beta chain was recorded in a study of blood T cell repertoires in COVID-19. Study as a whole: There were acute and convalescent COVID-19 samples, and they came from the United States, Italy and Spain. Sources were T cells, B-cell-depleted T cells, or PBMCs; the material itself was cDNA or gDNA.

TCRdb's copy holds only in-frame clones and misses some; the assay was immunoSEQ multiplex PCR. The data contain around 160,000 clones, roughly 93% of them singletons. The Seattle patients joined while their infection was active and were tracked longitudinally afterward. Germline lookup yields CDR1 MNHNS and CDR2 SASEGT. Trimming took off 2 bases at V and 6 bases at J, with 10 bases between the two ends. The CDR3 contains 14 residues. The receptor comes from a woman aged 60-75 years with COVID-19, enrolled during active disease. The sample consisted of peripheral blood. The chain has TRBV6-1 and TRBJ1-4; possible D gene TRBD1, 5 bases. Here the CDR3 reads CASSEYGRDEKLFF. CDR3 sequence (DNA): TGTGCCAGCAGTGAATATGGCAGGGATGAAAAACTGTTTTTT.